This passage covers 13 T cell receptor beta chains from one sample sequenced in a study of cytomegalovirus exposure and HLA in healthy donors. The table came from immunoSEQ multiplex PCR; TCRdb's copy has only in-frame clones and leaves some out. The sample carries some 100,000 clones, 70% to 90% recorded once. The sequenced material came from PBMCs. These receptors were taken from a man aged 18 to 29 in good health and CMV-seronegative.

This clone appeared a single time. This rearrangement joins TRBV11-3 to TRBJ1-5; no firm D call. V lost 1 base and J lost 1, with 8 bases in between. The CDR3 has 15 amino acids. CDR1 SGHNT and CDR2 YENEEA come from the germline V gene. The CDR3 DNA sequence: TGTGCCAGCAGCTTAGGTGGGGAGAGCAATCAGCCCCAGCATTTT. This translates into CASSLGGESNQPQHF.

V gene TRBV5-4 combines with J gene TRBJ2-7; D is ambiguous. The CDR3 is made up of 16 amino acids. Germline V gene sequence: CDR1 SGHNT, CDR2 YYREEE (reference sequence). Trimming shortened V by 4 bases and J by 2 bases, and 19 bases separated the two germline ends. Written as DNA, the CDR3 is TGTGCCAGCAGCGATTCTATCTACTCCACCGCCTACGAGCAGTACTTC. Its protein is CASSDSIYSTAYEQYF.

CDR3 residues: CASSQSWGMNTEAFF. DNA of the CDR3: TGTGCCAGCAGCCAATCTTGGGGCATGAACACTGAAGCTTTCTTT. V usage is TRBV14 and J usage is TRBJ1-1, with D perhaps TRBD1 (5 bases). The V gene's germline CDR1 is SGHDN and CDR2 FVKESK. CDR3 length: 15 residues. The germline V and J ends were trimmed by 2 bases and 0 bases, with 10 bases remaining between them.

V and J are TRBV5-1 and TRBJ2-7; 8 bases line up with TRBD1. CDR1 and CDR2 (germline): SGHRS, YFSETQ. CDR3 length: 14 residues. V shed 1 base, J shed 5 bases, and the junction held 5 bases outside the gene matches. CDR3 in amino acids: CASSLSRGRDEQYF. The CDR3 bases are TGCGCCAGCAGCTTGTCCAGGGGGCGGGACGAGCAGTACTTC. Using reference TRBV5-1 and TRBJ2-7 for the parts outside the CDR3, the full variable domain is KAGVTQTPRYLIKTRGQQVTLSCSPISGHRSVSWYQQTPGQGLQFLFEYFSETQRNKGNFPGRFSGRQFSNSRSEMNVSTLELGDSALYLCASSLSRGRDEQYFGPGTRLTVT.

Written as DNA, the CDR3 is TGTGCCAGCAGTGGGGACTCGAACCCAGATACGCAGTATTTT. Amino acids: CASSGDSNPDTQYF. The genes are TRBV2 and TRBJ2-3; a weak D match, TRBD2 (6 bases). Germline V gene sequence: CDR1 SNHLY, CDR2 FYNNEI. This CDR3 has 14 amino acids. Trimming stripped 4 bases from V and 4 bases from J, with 12 bases between.

The V and J genes are TRBV19 and TRBJ1-5; 10 bases map to TRBD1. The CDR3 extends over 17 amino acids. Germline CDR1 LNHDA, CDR2 SQIVND (reference sequence). V shed 3 bases and J 1 base; nucleotides not matched to a gene: 6. The CDR3: CASSITDRGLSNQPQHF. CDR3 coding DNA: TGTGCCAGTAGTATTACGGACAGGGGGTTAAGCAATCAGCCCCAGCATTTT.

V usage is TRBV2 and J usage is TRBJ2-6, with D possibly matching TRBD1 (6 bases). Germline V CDR1 and CDR2: SNHLY, FYNNEI. CDR3 length: 14 residues. The V gene lost 4 bases and the J gene lost 2 bases, with 6 bases spanning the gap. CDR3 sequence reads: CASSGGPGANVLTF. CDR3 nucleotide sequence: TGTGCCAGCAGTGGGGGGCCTGGGGCCAACGTCCTGACTTTC.

The chain combines TRBV7-9 with TRBJ2-3; 9 bases align to TRBD2. The ends lost 5 bases at V and 3 bases at J; junction bases unmatched: 9. Germline V gives CDR1 SEHNR, CDR2 FQNEAQ (reference sequence). The CDR3 covers 16 residues. The CDR3 nucleotides read TGTGCCAGCAGCCCGATGCGGGGGGGCCGGACAGATACGCAGTATTTT. It codes for CASSPMRGGRTDTQYF. Full variable domain (rest looked up from reference TRBV7-9 and TRBJ2-3): DTGVSQNPRHKITKRGQNVTFRCDPISEHNRLYWYRQTLGQGPEFLTYFQNEAQLEKSRLLSDRFSAERPKGSFSTLEIQRTEQGDSAMYLCASSPMRGGRTDTQYFGPGTRLTVL.

V gene TRBV18 combines with J gene TRBJ2-1; perhaps TRBD1 as D (6 bases). Looked up from germline, CDR1 is KGHSH and CDR2 is LQKENI. This CDR3 is built from 16 residues. Trimming stripped 4 bases from V and 2 bases from J, with 15 bases between. The CDR3 nucleotides are TGTGCCAGCTCACGCACCCGGACAGCGACCTACAATGAGCAGTTCTTC. Protein product: CASSRTRTATYNEQFF.

This clone has more than one count but fewer than ten. This sequence joins TRBV6-1 and TRBJ1-2, with D perhaps TRBD1 (5 bases). CDR3 length: 13 amino acids. CDR1 and CDR2 from the germline V gene are MNHNS and SASEGT. V shed 7 bases and J shed 3 bases, with 12 bases lying between them. The CDR3 loop is CASMPDKYYGYTF. As DNA, the CDR3 is TGTGCCAGCATGCCGGACAAATACTATGGCTACACCTTC.

The rearrangement joins TRBV11-2 to TRBJ2-1, with D possibly matching TRBD2 (6 bases). The V end was cut by 1 base, the J end by 4 bases, with 8 bases between. The CDR3 sequence is 14 residues long. Germline V CDR1 and CDR2: SGHAT, FQNNGV. The CDR3 coding sequence is TGTGCCAGCAGCTTAGGGGGGGTATACAATGAGCAGTTCTTC. It translates to CASSLGGVYNEQFF.

This chain connects TRBV27 to TRBJ2-3, with a tentative D call TRBD1 (6 bases). This CDR3 is built from 14 residues. CDR1 and CDR2 (germline): MNHEY, SMNVEV (reference sequence). With 4 bases removed from V and 6 bases from J, the gap between germline ends came to 14 bases. The CDR3 loop reads CASSSYTGRDTQYF. The DNA of the CDR3 is TGTGCCAGCAGTTCATACACAGGGCGGGATACGCAGTATTTT.

This chain joins TRBV7-2 and TRBJ1-1, with TRBD1 as a possible D gene (6 bases). The CDR3 contains 16 residues. Germline CDR1 is SGHTA and CDR2 is FQGNSA. The V end lost 1 base, the J end lost 2 bases, and 14 bases lay between the germline ends. For the CDR3, the DNA is TGTGCCAGCAGCTTAGGCCACAGGGTTACTAACACTGAAGCTTTCTTT. This gives the protein CASSLGHRVTNTEAFF.